This is a list of T cell receptor beta chains from one sample in a study of naive and memory T cell subsets. TCRdb re-analysed the UMI-ligation and nested PCR reads in MiXCR, keeping a single row per CDR3 protein. Of over 20,000 distinct CDR3 sequences detected, approximately 9.9% appear once; the ten largest clones hold less than 20%. Sequenced: central memory CD8+ T cells from blood. The receptors were sampled from a human donor in good health. CDR3s include the opening cysteine and the closing phenylalanine or tryptophan. D genes are given only for firm matches. The size entry is marked missing in some rows and otherwise reads once, few, many or a size class.

cdr3_nt cdr3_aa d_call j_call v_call clone_size
TGTGCCATCAGCCGAGCCAACAGGGTTCTGGATGGCTACACCTTC CAISRANRVLDGYTF - TRBJ1-2 TRBV10-3 few
TGCAGTGCTATCGGGACAGGGTTTGGCTACACCTTC CSAIGTGFGYTF TRBD1 TRBJ1-2 TRBV20-1 -
TGTGCCAGCAGCCTGTCCATTGGACAGGCTCCGAACACTGAAGCTTTCTTT CASSLSIGQAPNTEAFF TRBD1 TRBJ1-1 TRBV13 -
TGTGCCAGCAGCACGCGGGGACGAGCGGGATACTACGAGCAGTACTTC CASSTRGRAGYYEQYF TRBD2 TRBJ2-7 TRBV3-1 -
TGTGCCAGCAGTGAGCGAGAAAACACTGAAGCTTTCTTT CASSERENTEAFF - TRBJ1-1 TRBV6-1 many
TGTGCCAGCCGACCCCCGGGACTAGCGGGGGTCACAGATACGCAGTATTTT CASRPPGLAGVTDTQYF TRBD2 TRBJ2-3 TRBV12-3/TRBV12-4 -
TGCGCCAGCAGCCAAATTGGGGAGGCCCGCTCCTACGAGCAGTACTTC CASSQIGEARSYEQYF - TRBJ2-7 TRBV4-3 -
TGTGCCAGCAGCCAACCTAAAGCCCCATCAGACGGAAAAGCGTTTACCGGGGAGCTGTTTTTT CASSQPKAPSDGKAFTGELFF - TRBJ2-2 TRBV6-5 many
TGTGCCAGCAGTTTGTATCCGGGACAGCAAGAGACCCAGTACTTC CASSLYPGQQETQYF TRBD1 TRBJ2-5 TRBV28 -
TGTGCCAGCAGTTTACGAGGAGGACAGCCCCAGCATTTT CASSLRGGQPQHF - TRBJ1-5 TRBV27 many
TGTGCCAGCACCGAAAGGCCCCCTCGCAACACCGGGGAGCTGTTTTTT CASTERPPRNTGELFF - TRBJ2-2 TRBV6-5 -
TGTGCCAGCAGTGAAGGGGCGGAGGAGACCTACGAGCAGTACTTC CASSEGAEETYEQYF - TRBJ2-7 TRBV2 -
TGTGCCAGCAGCCAAGAGCCCGGGGCACAGTACGAGCAGTACTTC CASSQEPGAQYEQYF - TRBJ2-7 TRBV3-1 -
TGCGCCAGCAGCCATGCCGGGACTAGCGGCACAGATACGCAGTATTTT CASSHAGTSGTDTQYF TRBD2 TRBJ2-3 TRBV4-1 few
TGTGCCACATACGAACAGGGGTATGAGCAGTTCTTC CATYEQGYEQFF TRBD1 TRBJ2-1 TRBV10-3 -
TGCAGTGCTAGAAACAGGGGCCGGGGGGGGCGAACTGAAGCTTTCTTT CSARNRGRGGRTEAFF TRBD1 TRBJ1-1 TRBV20-1 many
TGCGCCAGCAGCCAGGGAACAGGGGGCCACGGCTATGGCTACACCTTC CASSQGTGGHGYGYTF TRBD1 TRBJ1-2 TRBV4-3 few
TGCAGTGCTTGGGGACTAGCGGGGCAAGAGACCCAGTACTTC CSAWGLAGQETQYF TRBD2 TRBJ2-5 TRBV20-1 many
TGTGCCAGCAGCCGAATGGTGGGCACAGATACGCAGTATTTT CASSRMVGTDTQYF - TRBJ2-3 TRBV6-5 few
TGTGCCAGCAGTGAACGGGGGGACAGCGTAAATCAGCCCCAGCATTTT CASSERGDSVNQPQHF TRBD1 TRBJ1-5 TRBV6-1 -
TGTGCCACCAGTGGGACGGGACAAGAGACCCAGTACTTC CATSGTGQETQYF - TRBJ2-5 TRBV24-1 -
TGCGCCAGCAGCCAAGGCAACAGGGACAGCATCTATGGCTACACCTTC CASSQGNRDSIYGYTF TRBD1 TRBJ1-2 TRBV4-3 medium-sized
TGTGCCAGCAGCTTAGGGTTGGGGCTAAACGAGCAGTACTTC CASSLGLGLNEQYF - TRBJ2-7 TRBV7-9 few
TGTGCCAGCAGTGAAATGAGTATACGGGAGACCCAGTACTTC CASSEMSIRETQYF - TRBJ2-5 TRBV25-1 -
TGCGCCAGCAGCTTGGCCGGGGAATATAGTACAGATACGCAGTATTTT CASSLAGEYSTDTQYF - TRBJ2-3 TRBV5-1 many
TGCAGTGCTAGAGGACCCGGGACAGGGGACTCCTACGAGCAGTACTTC CSARGPGTGDSYEQYF TRBD1 TRBJ2-7 TRBV20-1 -
TGTGCCAGCAGTGACTCTGACAACACTGAAGCTTTCTTT CASSDSDNTEAFF - TRBJ1-1 TRBV6-4 many
TGCAGTGCTACCAACCCCTTAGCGGGAGTCGGCGAGACCCAGTACTTC CSATNPLAGVGETQYF TRBD2 TRBJ2-5 TRBV20-1 -
TGTGCCAGCAGTTTCTCCTCCCCTGAAGCTTTCTTT CASSFSSPEAFF - TRBJ1-1 TRBV12-3/TRBV12-4 many
TGTGCCAGCAGCTTGGGACTAGCGGGAGGGTACAATGAGCAGTTCTTC CASSLGLAGGYNEQFF TRBD2 TRBJ2-1 TRBV7-6 -
TGTGCCAGCATCTTGGGTTCTCTTTACACTGAAGCTTTCTTT CASILGSLYTEAFF - TRBJ1-1 TRBV2 -
TGTGCCAGCAGCTTGGGGTCCAGAGAGCAGTACTTC CASSLGSREQYF - TRBJ2-7 TRBV13 -
TGTGCCAGCAGTTACTCTATAACGGGGGCCGCTAACTATGGCTACACCTTC CASSYSITGAANYGYTF - TRBJ1-2 TRBV6-5 few
TGTGCCAGCAGTTTGACAGATACGCAGTATTTT CASSLTDTQYF - TRBJ2-3 TRBV12-3/TRBV12-4 many
TGTGCCAGCAGTTACTCCCCCAGGGTCGGCACCGGGGAGCTGTTTTTT CASSYSPRVGTGELFF - TRBJ2-2 TRBV6-5 few
TGTGCCAGCAGCATCAACAGGATTGGCCCTTACAATGAGCAGTTCTTC CASSINRIGPYNEQFF - TRBJ2-1 TRBV12-3/TRBV12-4 few
TGCGCCAGCAGCCAAGGACAGGGGAATTCACCCCTCCACTTT CASSQGQGNSPLHF TRBD1 TRBJ1-6 TRBV4-1 -
TGTGCCAGCAGCCCGGTCACACTGATGGCTTTCTTT CASSPVTLMAFF - TRBJ1-1 TRBV5-6 -
TGTGCCAGCATCTTCTCTCTGGCGGGAGATACCGGGGAGCTGTTTTTT CASIFSLAGDTGELFF TRBD2 TRBJ2-2 TRBV6-2/TRBV6-3 few
TGTGCCAGCAGGGAGCGGGACTGTCCCTACGAGCAGTACTTC CASRERDCPYEQYF TRBD2 TRBJ2-7 TRBV7-9 few
TGTGCCAGCAGCTCATCCCCGGGGACAGGGCTCTTAGATCGCAATCAGCCCCAGCATTTT CASSSSPGTGLLDRNQPQHF TRBD1 TRBJ1-5 TRBV7-9 -
TGTGCCAGCAGCTTAGTCGACAGGGCTGGAAACACCATATATTTT CASSLVDRAGNTIYF TRBD1 TRBJ1-3 TRBV7-2 many
TGCAGCGTTGTAGGCGGGCTCGAAGCTTTCTTT CSVVGGLEAFF - TRBJ1-1 TRBV29-1 many
TGTGCCAGCAGCGAAAGCGGGAGAGTCCACGAGCAGTACTTC CASSESGRVHEQYF TRBD2 TRBJ2-7 TRBV9 -
TGTGCCAGCAGTGGACTAGCGGGATCCTACAATGAGCAGTTCTTC CASSGLAGSYNEQFF TRBD2 TRBJ2-1 TRBV12-3/TRBV12-4 many
TGTGCCAGCAGCTCAAACCACTACAATGAGCAGTTCTTC CASSSNHYNEQFF - TRBJ2-1 TRBV7-9 many
TGTGCCAGCAGGGGTCCTAGCGGGAGCAGGGAGACCCAGTACTTC CASRGPSGSRETQYF TRBD2 TRBJ2-5 TRBV28 -
TGTGCCAGCAGCCACAGGGACAGGGGAAATTCACCCCTCCACTTT CASSHRDRGNSPLHF TRBD1 TRBJ1-6 TRBV7-2 many
TGTGCCAGCAGTGCGCTGGGGAGCTCCTACGAGCAGTACTTC CASSALGSSYEQYF - TRBJ2-7 TRBV6-1 few
TGTGCCAGCAGCTTCTTAGCGGGAGGTCACCAAGAGACCCAGTACTTC CASSFLAGGHQETQYF TRBD2 TRBJ2-5 TRBV7-2 many
TGTGCCAGCACTCCATCCGGACTAGCGGACAATGAGCAGTTCTTC CASTPSGLADNEQFF TRBD2 TRBJ2-1 TRBV7-9 few
TGTGCCAGCAGCGGCCGGGGGGCCACCCGGACCCAGTACTTC CASSGRGATRTQYF - TRBJ2-5 TRBV13 few
TGTGCCAGCAGCCAAGATTTCGACCCCTACGAGCAGTACTTC CASSQDFDPYEQYF - TRBJ2-7 TRBV3-1 -